This T cell receptor beta chain was sequenced in a study of CD8+ T cells in alopecia areata. Study background: Patients took tofacitinib for 6 to 18 months, followed by 6 drug-free months. Study-wide results and limits: Expanded CD8+ clones among the top 100, and scalp clonality, were significantly decreased by tofacitinib.

As regards this clone: Its matching antigen is unknown.

CDR1 and CDR2 from the germline V gene are ENHRY and SYGVKD. V shed 0 bases and J 11 bases; nucleotides not matched to a gene: 4. This CDR3 spans 14 amino acids. Treatment indicated: oral pan-JAK inhibitor, 5-10 mg twice daily. Individuals with alopecia areata gave both lesional scalp punch biopsies and peripheral blood for collection. Isolated RNA was reverse transcribed into cDNA used as the sequencing template. Libraries were prepared by immunoSEQ multiplex PCR; TCRdb keeps only in-frame clonotypes and omits some of them. The sample records 150,000 or so clones, around 50% being singletons. This sequence joins TRBV10-3 and TRBJ1-4; 9 bases agree with TRBD1. The sequence came from a human donor with alopecia areata. The sample in question was CD8+ T cells sorted from blood, obtained at week 4, from a patient treated with tofacitinib. The CDR3 sequence: CAISESDRGRKLFF. For the CDR3, the DNA is TGTGCCATCAGTGAGTCGGACAGGGGACGGAAACTGTTTTTT.